What follows describes a single T cell receptor beta chain. Profiling relied on immunoSEQ multiplex PCR, and the TCRdb table lists in-frame clones only, not all of them. Seen here are some 73,000 clones, 93% observed once, and the top ten hold approximately 4.5%. This entry is derived from a study of siplizumab effects on memory and regulatory T cells. Germline CDR1 SEHNR, CDR2 FQNEAQ (reference sequence). V lost 2 bases to trimming and J lost 4 bases, with 9 bases between them. The CDR3 is 14 residues long. Sequencing used CD8+ T cells sorted from blood. The rearrangement links TRBV7-9 to TRBJ1-5; D uncertain. The clonotype originates from a human donor in good health. DNA of the CDR3: TGTGCCAGCAGCTTAAGTTACGGGAATCAGCCCCAGCATTTT. Amino acids: CASSLSYGNQPQHF.